This T cell receptor (beta chain) was identified in a study of T cell responses to AZD1222 COVID-19 vaccine. The study's findings and limits: There were vaccine-associated CD4 TCRs across spike, dominant at 160-218 and 743-854.

This clone was seen only once. Its target is unknown. Repertoires were generated with immunoSEQ multiplex PCR, while TCRdb's copy carries only in-frame clones and drops some. In the table there are about 120,000 clones, 80% to 90% of which are singletons. CDR1 is KGHSH, CDR2 LQKENI, per germline. The V end lost 6 bases, the J end lost 5 bases, and 10 bases lay between the germline ends. The CDR3 loop spans 12 amino acids. The chain couples TRBV18 to TRBJ2-5; D is possibly TRBD2 (6 bases). This sequence was found in an adult who received the AZD1222 COVID-19 vaccine. The sequences come from peripheral blood, collected 28 days after the second AZD1222 dose. CDR3 DNA sequence: TGTGCCAGCTCCCATGGGAGGGAGACCCAGTACTTC. This encodes CASSHGRETQYF.